This is a list of T cell receptor beta chains from one sample in a study of response to subunit inactivated influenza vaccine. TCRdb processed the RT-PCR reads anew with MiXCR; each CDR3 protein has one entry. This sample has about 780,000 distinct CDR3 sequences, with about a fifth found just once. The sample was PBMCs from blood, taken approximately 5 days after vaccination. These receptors all come from a man aged 50 or older who received an inactivated influenza vaccine. CDR3s include the opening cysteine and the closing phenylalanine or tryptophan. A D gene is named only where the DNA matches it firmly. Clone size is shown for a subset of rows, as once, few, many or a class of expanded clone.

TRBJ2-1 TRBD2 TRBV7-6 NA CASSPGLAGGANEQFF TGTGCCAGCAGCCCCGGACTAGCGGGAGGTGCGAATGAGCAGTTCTTC
TRBJ1-3 TRBD1 TRBV12-3/TRBV12-4 many CASSLLTGGGGNTIYF TGTGCCAGCAGCCTGCTGACAGGGGGCGGAGGAAACACCATATATTTT
TRBJ1-1 TRBD1 TRBV20-1 few CSAWTGGTEAFF TGCAGTGCTTGGACAGGGGGAACTGAAGCTTTCTTT
TRBJ2-3 NA TRBV10-3 many CAISELSGSWTDTQYF TGTGCCATCAGTGAATTATCCGGGAGTTGGACAGATACGCAGTATTTT
TRBJ1-2 NA TRBV5-1 few CASFQQGSRNYGYTF TGCGCCAGCTTTCAACAGGGAAGTCGGAACTATGGCTACACCTTC
TRBJ2-3 TRBD2 TRBV20-1 many CSARAGTSGTDTQYF TGCAGTGCTAGAGCGGGAACTAGCGGCACAGATACGCAGTATTTT
TRBJ1-1 NA TRBV7-2 NA CASSLLGVRNTEAFF TGTGCCAGCAGCCTCCTAGGAGTCAGGAACACTGAAGCTTTCTTT
TRBJ2-3 TRBD1 TRBV4-2 NA CASSQDGAGSGGDTQYF TGTGCCAGCAGCCAAGATGGGGCTGGCTCAGGGGGAGATACGCAGTATTTT
TRBJ1-3 NA TRBV12-3/TRBV12-4 NA CASSRDGPGNTIYF TGTGCCAGCAGTCGGGACGGGCCTGGAAACACCATATATTTT
TRBJ1-1 NA TRBV5-1 few CASSFYTPGDTEAFF TGCGCCAGCAGCTTCTACACCCCCGGGGACACTGAAGCTTTCTTT
TRBJ2-7 NA TRBV12-3/TRBV12-4 NA CASSPYRLHYEQYF TGTGCCAGCAGTCCTTACAGGCTTCACTACGAGCAGTACTTC
TRBJ2-1 NA TRBV10-3 many CAISDLQGAEQFF TGTGCCATCAGTGACCTACAGGGAGCTGAGCAGTTCTTC
TRBJ1-5 TRBD1 TRBV6-2/TRBV6-3 NA CASSYFGQGVIKQPQHF TGTGCCAGCAGTTACTTCGGCCAGGGGGTCATCAAGCAGCCCCAGCATTTT
TRBJ2-3 TRBD1 TRBV7-9 NA CASSLIQGVDTQYF TGTGCCAGCAGCTTAATACAGGGGGTAGATACGCAGTATTTT
TRBJ1-6 TRBD1 TRBV2 NA CASSEAPGQNSPLHF TGTGCCAGCAGTGAAGCACCGGGACAGAATTCACCCCTCCACTTT
TRBJ2-1 TRBD2 TRBV20-1 few CSARAIIAGRYNEQFF TGCAGTGCTAGGGCAATTATAGCGGGGCGTTACAATGAGCAGTTCTTC
TRBJ2-7 TRBD1 TRBV27 NA CASSMTGGNYEQYF TGTGCCAGCAGTATGACAGGGGGAAACTACGAGCAGTACTTC
TRBJ2-7 TRBD1 TRBV12-3/TRBV12-4 many CASSRNRGFEQYF TGTGCCAGCAGCCGAAACAGGGGCTTCGAGCAGTACTTC
TRBJ2-1 NA TRBV7-9 few CASRDGPNNEQFF TGTGCCAGCAGGGATGGGCCCAACAATGAGCAGTTCTTC
TRBJ2-4 TRBD2 TRBV20-1 NA CSASKAGSLAKNIQYF TGCAGTGCTTCAAAAGCGGGGTCCCTAGCCAAAAACATTCAGTACTTC
TRBJ2-3 NA TRBV12-2 few CASRLGLAGTTDTQYF TGTGCAAGTCGCTTAGGACTAGCGGGAACCACAGATACGCAGTATTTT